A selection of T cell receptor beta chains follows, all from one sample in a study of T cell responses to AZD1222 COVID-19 vaccine. Produced via immunoSEQ multiplex PCR; TCRdb's table is partial and in-frame only. The profile shows roughly 70,000 clones, under 90% of them singletons. The material sequenced was peripheral blood, taken 28 days after the second AZD1222 dose. These receptors came from an adult who received the AZD1222 COVID-19 vaccine. Both conserved end residues are trimmed from each CDR3.

>TRBV7-7
ASSKGPDGGGDGTGELF
>TRBV6-6
ASQVRVANYGYT
>TRBV6-1
ASSDGQRSQPQH
>TRBV7-9
ASSLPGPGSISSTDTQY
>TRBV6-5
ASRAPGYNSPLH
>TRBV3-1/TRBV3-2
ASSQEVAGGETQY
>TRBV7-2
ASSQNRENTGELF
>TRBV11-2
ASSSGAETQY
>TRBV19
ASSKQGGEKLF
>TRBV13
ATKGGGSYEQY
>TRBV24-1
ATSDFKRGGEETQY
>TRBV30
AWTRAENTGELF
>TRBV10-1
ASSEGQGRTEAF
>TRBV10-2
ASSESGPTEAF
>TRBV27
ASSADRAVGSSYNSPLH
>TRBV30
AWADRTGLNYGYT
>TRBV6-2/TRBV6-3
ASSPRQGRKDMY
>TRBV4-3
ASSPQRVGTYEQY